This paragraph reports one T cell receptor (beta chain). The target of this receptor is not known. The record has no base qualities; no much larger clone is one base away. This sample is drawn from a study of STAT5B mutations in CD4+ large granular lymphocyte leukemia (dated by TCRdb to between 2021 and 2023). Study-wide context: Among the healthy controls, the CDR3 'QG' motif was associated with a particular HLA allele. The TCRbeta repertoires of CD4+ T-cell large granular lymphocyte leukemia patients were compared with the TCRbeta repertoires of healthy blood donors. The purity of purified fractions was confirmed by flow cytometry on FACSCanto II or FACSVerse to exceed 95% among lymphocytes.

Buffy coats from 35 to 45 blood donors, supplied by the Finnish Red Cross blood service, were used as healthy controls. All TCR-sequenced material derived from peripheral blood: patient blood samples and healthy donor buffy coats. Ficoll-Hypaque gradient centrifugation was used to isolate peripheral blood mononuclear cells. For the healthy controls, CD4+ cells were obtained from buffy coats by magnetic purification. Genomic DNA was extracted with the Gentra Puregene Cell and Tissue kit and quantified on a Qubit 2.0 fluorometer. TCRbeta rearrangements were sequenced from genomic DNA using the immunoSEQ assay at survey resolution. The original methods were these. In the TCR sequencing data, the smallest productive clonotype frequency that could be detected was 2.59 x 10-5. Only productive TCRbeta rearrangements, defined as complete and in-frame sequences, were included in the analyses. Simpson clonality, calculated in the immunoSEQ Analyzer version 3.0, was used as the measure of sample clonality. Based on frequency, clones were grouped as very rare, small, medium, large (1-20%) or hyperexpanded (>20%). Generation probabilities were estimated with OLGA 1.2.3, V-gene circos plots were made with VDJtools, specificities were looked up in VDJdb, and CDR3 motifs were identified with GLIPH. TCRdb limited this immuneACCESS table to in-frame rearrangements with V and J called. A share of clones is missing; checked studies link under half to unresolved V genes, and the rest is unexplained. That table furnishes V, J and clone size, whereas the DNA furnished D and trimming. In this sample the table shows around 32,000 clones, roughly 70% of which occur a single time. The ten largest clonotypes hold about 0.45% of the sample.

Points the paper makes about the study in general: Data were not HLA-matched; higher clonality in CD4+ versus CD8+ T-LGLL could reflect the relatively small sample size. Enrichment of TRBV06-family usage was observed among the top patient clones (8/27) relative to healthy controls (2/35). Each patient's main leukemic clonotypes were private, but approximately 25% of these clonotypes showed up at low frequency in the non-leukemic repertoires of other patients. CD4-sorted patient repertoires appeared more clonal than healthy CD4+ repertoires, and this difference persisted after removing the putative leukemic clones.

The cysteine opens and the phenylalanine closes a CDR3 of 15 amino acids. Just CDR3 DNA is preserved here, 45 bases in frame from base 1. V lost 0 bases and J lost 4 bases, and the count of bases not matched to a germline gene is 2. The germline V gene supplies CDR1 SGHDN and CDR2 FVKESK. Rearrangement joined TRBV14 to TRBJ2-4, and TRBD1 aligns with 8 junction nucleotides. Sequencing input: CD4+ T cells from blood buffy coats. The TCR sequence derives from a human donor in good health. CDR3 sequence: CASSQERQGKNIQYF. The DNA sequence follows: TGTGCCAGCAGCCAAGAGAGACAGGGGAAAAACATTCAGTACTTC.